The 19 T cell receptor beta chains reported below all come from one sample, sequenced in a study of beta chain features in type 1 diabetes. The sequenced template was cDNA made from the entire isolated RNA. Data came from immunoSEQ multiplex PCR; TCRdb stores just in-frame clones and leaves some out. The profile shows 250,000 to 300,000 clones, roughly 25% of them singletons. Study results and caveats: Within each of all four CD4+ subsets, Type 1 diabetes patients had TCRB CDR3s that were moderately but significantly shorter.

No antigen has been assigned to these receptors. Sequences were obtained from naive CD4+ T cells from blood. The receptors were sampled from a woman younger than 45 with type 1 diabetes.

This clone was counted between two and nine times. The chain couples TRBV30 to TRBJ2-2; D is possibly TRBD2 (5 bases). Trimming removed 7 bases at V and 5 bases at J, with 14 bases between. This CDR3 region has 13 residues. CDR1 is GTSNPN and CDR2 is SVGIG in the germline V gene (reference sequence). The DNA of the CDR3 is TGTGCCTTAAGTCGACTACAAACCGGGGAGCTGTTTTTT. Encoded protein: CALSRLQTGELFF.

This sequence joins TRBV9 and TRBJ2-4, with 8 bases aligning to TRBD2. Germline trimming cut 2 bases from V and 0 bases from J; bases unmatched to any gene: 4. Germline V CDR1 and CDR2: SGDLS, YYNGEE. The CDR3 has 16 residues. The CDR3 DNA reads TGTGCCAGCAGCGTGAGCGGGAGTGGAGCCAAAAACATTCAGTACTTC. Its translation is CASSVSGSGAKNIQYF.

The chain links TRBV4-1 to TRBJ2-5, with D perhaps TRBD1 (5 bases). The V and J ends lost 2 bases and 2 bases respectively, with 9 bases between them. Germline V gives CDR1 MGHRA, CDR2 YSYEKL. CDR3 length: 14 residues. The DNA for the CDR3 is TGCGCCAGCAGCCAAACGACAGCACAAGAGACCCAGTACTTC. It translates to CASSQTTAQETQYF.

Only a few counts were recorded for this clone. V gene TRBV6-6 combines with J gene TRBJ2-7; 9 bases are shared with TRBD1. This CDR3 has 12 residues. With 6 bases clipped from V and 4 bases from J, the junction kept 1 base outside the gene matches. CDR1 and CDR2 (germline): MNHNY, SVGAGI (reference sequence). The CDR3 here is CASRGQGYEQYF. CDR3 DNA sequence: TGTGCCAGCAGAGGACAGGGGTACGAGCAGTACTTC.

This clone was recorded a few times. The chain recombines TRBV9 with TRBJ2-3, with TRBD1 matching 7 bases. Germline V gene sequence: CDR1 SGDLS, CDR2 YYNGEE. The ends lost 6 bases at V and 0 bases at J; junction bases unmatched: 7. This CDR3 region has 15 residues. This CDR3 reads CASTRDSQSTDTQYF. Written as DNA, the CDR3 is TGTGCCAGCACTAGGGACAGCCAGAGCACAGATACGCAGTATTTT.

CDR3 protein: CASSGSGGRIDEQFF. CDR3 DNA: TGTGCCAGCAGCGGGTCGGGCGGGAGAATCGATGAGCAGTTCTTC. The genes are TRBV6-6 and TRBJ2-1, with TRBD2 identical over 7 bases. CDR3 length: 15 amino acids. Germline loops: CDR1 MNHNY, CDR2 SVGAGI (reference sequence). The J segment lost 8 bases and the V segment lost 6 bases, leaving 13 bases of the junction unmatched.

CDR3 nucleotide sequence: TGCGCCAGCAGCTTGGGCCGGACAGGGGCCTACAATGAGCAGTTCTTC. Residues: CASSLGRTGAYNEQFF. V usage is TRBV5-1 and J usage is TRBJ2-1, with TRBD1 identical over 9 bases. Germline values: CDR1 SGHRS, CDR2 YFSETQ. The CDR3 sequence is 16 residues long. V shed 0 bases and J 2 bases; nucleotides not matched to a gene: 3.

The genes are TRBV4-1 and TRBJ1-3; tentative D call: TRBD1 (6 bases). V was cut by 1 base and J by 0 bases, with 10 bases left in between. In germline, CDR1 is MGHRA, CDR2 YSYEKL. CDR3 length equals 16 residues. The CDR3 nucleotides read TGCGCCAGCAGCCAAGCAGGCAGGGGCTCTGGAAACACCATATATTTT. It encodes CASSQAGRGSGNTIYF.

The sample holds one count of this clone. J is TRBJ1-1 and V is TRBV19; D unresolved. This CDR3 contains 14 residues. Germline V CDR1 and CDR2: LNHDA, SQIVND (reference sequence). Trimming removed 3 bases from V and 1 base from J, with 9 bases in between. This CDR3 reads CASSISRENTEAFF. CDR3 in DNA: TGTGCCAGTAGTATTTCAAGAGAGAACACTGAAGCTTTCTTT.

CDR3 DNA: TGTGCCAGCAGCGTTAGAGCGCGGGACGAGCAGTACTTC. The encoded protein is CASSVRARDEQYF. V usage is TRBV7-2 and J usage is TRBJ2-7; tentatively, D is TRBD2 (5 bases). Trimming shortened V by 5 bases and J by 5 bases, and 13 bases separated the two germline ends. CDR3 length: 13 residues. Germline CDR1 SGHTA, CDR2 FQGNSA.

This clone was picked up a small number of times. The rearrangement uses TRBV9 and TRBJ2-3; D is ambiguous. The CDR3 sequence is 14 residues long. Trimming stripped 1 base from V and 2 bases from J, with 8 bases between. Looked up from germline, CDR1 is SGDLS and CDR2 is YYNGEE. This CDR3 is CASSVSLPTDTQYF. Here the CDR3 DNA reads TGTGCCAGCAGCGTAAGCCTGCCCACAGATACGCAGTATTTT.

This clone was observed a few times. J is TRBJ2-6 and V is TRBV19; TRBD1 aligns across 8 bases. From germline, CDR1 is LNHDA and CDR2 SQIVND (reference sequence). CDR3 length equals 18 residues. With V trimmed by 5 bases and J by 0 bases, 9 bases remained unmatched. The CDR3 is CASSEMGQEFSGANVLTF. The CDR3 coding sequence is TGTGCCAGTAGTGAGATGGGACAGGAGTTCTCTGGGGCCAACGTCCTGACTTTC.

V is TRBV30 and J is TRBJ2-1; possible D gene TRBD2, 6 bases. The V end lost 0 bases, the J end lost 8 bases, and 11 bases lay between the germline ends. CDR3 length: 13 residues. Germline V gives CDR1 GTSNPN, CDR2 SVGIG (reference sequence). The CDR3 sequence is CAWSVRGGDEQFF. The CDR3 coding sequence is TGTGCCTGGAGTGTGCGAGGCGGGGATGAGCAGTTCTTC.

V and J are TRBV7-9 and TRBJ2-7, with a tentative D call TRBD2 (6 bases). The CDR3 length is 14 residues. The germline V gene encodes CDR1 SEHNR and CDR2 FQNEAQ (reference sequence). V was clipped by 5 bases and J by 2 bases, with 13 bases between them. The CDR3 nucleotides are TGTGCCAGCAGCACCCGGGACTCCGCCTACGAGCAGTACTTC. Its protein product is CASSTRDSAYEQYF. Based on the CDR3 plus reference TRBV7-9 and TRBJ2-7, the full variable domain is DTGVSQNPRHKITKRGQNVTFRCDPISEHNRLYWYRQTLGQGPEFLTYFQNEAQLEKSRLLSDRFSAERPKGSFSTLEIQRTEQGDSAMYLCASSTRDSAYEQYFGPGTRLTVT.

The gene calls are TRBV27 and TRBJ1-1; TRBD1 matches at 9 bases. The CDR3 has 14 amino acids. The V segment lost 6 bases and the J segment 11 bases; nucleotides outside the gene matches: 13. CDR1 is MNHEY, CDR2 SMNVEV, per germline (reference sequence). The CDR3 region is CASRSTGGVGGAFF. CDR3 in DNA: TGTGCCAGCAGATCGACAGGGGGAGTCGGAGGTGCTTTCTTT.

The V call is TRBV5-1, the J call TRBJ1-5; 9 nucleotides agree with TRBD1. CDR3 size: 15 residues. The germline V gene encodes CDR1 SGHRS and CDR2 YFSETQ. Trimming cost V 4 bases and J 4 bases; bases outside gene matches: 6. The CDR3 loop is CASSVQGATNQPQHF. CDR3 nucleotides: TGCGCCAGCAGCGTACAGGGGGCAACGAATCAGCCCCAGCATTTT.

In nucleotides, the CDR3 is TGTGCCAGCAGCAACCCAGGGGCAGGGCATGAGACCCAGTACTTC. Residues: CASSNPGAGHETQYF. The chain combines TRBV7-2 with TRBJ2-5; TRBD1 is a possible D gene (6 bases). The CDR3 spans 15 residues. V shed 5 bases and J shed 5 bases, with 18 bases lying between them. CDR1 and CDR2 (germline): SGHTA, FQGNSA.

The J gene is TRBJ2-1, the V gene TRBV25-1; D is possibly TRBD1 (6 bases). Germline CDR1 and CDR2: MGHDK and SYGVNS. V dropped 7 bases and J dropped 6 bases, with 7 bases sitting between them. The CDR3 runs to 11 residues. CDR3 sequence: CASKGGNEQFF. In nucleotides, the CDR3 is TGTGCCAGCAAAGGGGGCAATGAGCAGTTCTTC.

This clone was observed a handful of times. The chain uses TRBV4-1 and TRBJ2-7; 13 bases fit TRBD2. This CDR3 region has 18 residues. In germline, CDR1 is MGHRA, CDR2 YSYEKL. V lost 3 bases to trimming and J lost 0 bases; unmatched junction nucleotides: 8. CDR3 DNA sequence: TGCGCCAGCAGCCAGGCGACTAGCGGGAGGCCCCGCTCCTACGAGCAGTACTTC. It codes for CASSQATSGRPRSYEQYF.